The 24 T cell receptor beta chains in this list originate from one sample, sequenced in a study of blood T cell repertoires in COVID-19. The assay was immunoSEQ multiplex PCR, and TCRdb's table has in-frame clones only and misses some. Of approximately 460,000 clones in the sample, roughly 89% are singletons; the top ten hold 0.8% to 0.9%. What was sequenced was peripheral blood. The receptors stem from a man aged 18 to 29 with COVID-19, enrolled during active disease.

The chain uses TRBV5-4 and TRBJ2-1; no reliable D call. V was clipped by 4 bases and J by 4 bases, with 9 bases between them. CDR3 length: 13 amino acids. Looked up from germline, CDR1 is SGHNT and CDR2 is YYREEE (reference sequence). The CDR3 nucleotides are TGTGCCAGCAGCGCGGAGTCTTACAATGAGCAGTTCTTC. Translated, it gives CASSAESYNEQFF.

The chain recombines TRBV21-1 with TRBJ2-7; TRBD2 is the table's D call, not checked against the DNA. TRBV21-1 represents a pseudogene. This CDR3 has 17 amino acids. CDR3 DNA: TGTGCCAGCAGCAAATCTCCCTGGCGGGGGAGATCCTACGAGCAGTACTTC. It is translated as CASSKSPWRGRSYEQYF.

The chain couples TRBV7-6 to TRBJ2-5; 9 bases are shared with TRBD2. Germline lookup yields CDR1 SGHVS and CDR2 FNYEAQ. Germline trimming cut 4 bases from V and 2 bases from J; bases unmatched to any gene: 5. This CDR3 comprises 15 residues. In DNA form, the CDR3 reads TGTGCCAGCAGCTCTCTAGCGGGGAGGCAAGAGACCCAGTACTTC. It is translated as CASSSLAGRQETQYF.

The rearrangement links TRBV29-1 to TRBJ2-1; 9 nucleotides match TRBD2. Germline V gives CDR1 SQVTM, CDR2 ANQGSEA. CDR3 length: 14 amino acids. V dropped 8 bases and J dropped 3; count of bases not matched to a gene: 8. This CDR3 reads CSMVLAGVYNEQFF. The CDR3 DNA reads TGCAGCATGGTCTTAGCGGGAGTCTACAATGAGCAGTTCTTC.

Only one count was recorded for this clone. The CDR3 nucleotides are TGTGCCAGCAGCTTATTATTCCCCGGGGAGCTGTTTTTT. Its translation: CASSLLFPGELFF. The gene calls are TRBV7-3 and TRBJ2-2; D is unclear. Germline assignment: CDR1 SGHTA and CDR2 FQGTGA. The ends were cut back, 2 bases at V and 6 bases at J, with 7 bases in the middle. The CDR3 is made up of 13 amino acids.

This chain links TRBV6-5 with TRBJ1-1, with a tentative D call TRBD1 (5 bases). V lost 6 bases to trimming and J lost 1 base, with 15 bases between them. The length of the CDR3 is 15 residues. The germline CDR1 and CDR2 sequences are MNHEY and SVGAGI. The DNA of the CDR3 is TGTGCCAGCAGCCCCCACCCGGGGGGGAACACTGAAGCTTTCTTT. Residues: CASSPHPGGNTEAFF.

A single count supports this clone. The V and J genes are TRBV12-3 or TRBV12-4 and TRBJ1-2, with a tentative D call TRBD1 (5 bases). CDR3 length: 12 residues. Trimming removed 2 bases from V and 5 bases from J, with 6 bases in between. The DNA for the CDR3 is TGTGCCAGCAGTTTACCAGGGTATGGCTACACCTTC. Its protein is CASSLPGYGYTF.

The chain couples TRBV3-1 (or the pseudogene TRBV3-2) to TRBJ2-5, with a tentative D call TRBD1 (5 bases). V gave up 3 bases and J gave up 4 bases, with 12 bases separating them. Germline assignment: CDR1 LGHDT and CDR2 YNNKEL (reference sequence). This CDR3 has 14 residues. The CDR3 bases are TGTGCCAGCAGCCAGAGAAGGCAGGGAGAGACCCAGTACTTC. Translated, it gives CASSQRRQGETQYF.

The V gene is TRBV11-3, the J gene TRBJ1-1; TRBD1 matches 7 bases. Germline CDR1 SGHNT, CDR2 YENEEA. The CDR3 is 20 residues long. With V trimmed by 1 base and J by 0 bases, 17 bases remained unmatched. CDR3 sequence (DNA): TGTGCCAGCAGCTTAGGGACAGGACTGCCCGACTCATCTATGAACACTGAAGCTTTCTTT. This translates into CASSLGTGLPDSSMNTEAFF.

This chain connects TRBV5-1 to TRBJ2-7, with D unclear. This CDR3 spans 12 amino acids. In germline, CDR1 is SGHRS, CDR2 YFSETQ. V lost 1 base and J lost 7, with 9 bases in between. In DNA form, the CDR3 reads TGCGCCAGCAGCTTGAGAGGTGGGGAGCAGTACTTC. Protein sequence: CASSLRGGEQYF.

The V and J genes are TRBV13 and TRBJ1-2; 7 positions match TRBD1. The CDR3 totals 16 residues. Losses at the gene ends were 5 bases for V and 0 bases for J; bases not matched to a gene: 9. Germline values: CDR1 PRHDT, CDR2 FYEKMQ (reference sequence). This chain's CDR3 is CASSTTTGDANYGYTF. The CDR3 coding sequence is TGTGCCAGCAGCACAACAACAGGGGACGCTAACTATGGCTACACCTTC.

The chain carries TRBV6-5 and TRBJ1-1; D ambiguous. The CDR3 consists of 15 residues. V gave up 6 bases and J gave up 0 bases, with 14 bases separating them. Germline assignment: CDR1 MNHEY and CDR2 SVGAGI. The CDR3 DNA follows: TGTGCCAGCAGGCCTCCGAGGGTTATGAACACTGAAGCTTTCTTT. As protein: CASRPPRVMNTEAFF.

This chain uses TRBV19 with TRBJ2-3; 7 positions match TRBD2. Germline CDR1 LNHDA, CDR2 SQIVND (reference sequence). J gave up 4 bases and V 3 bases, and 7 bases lay outside the gene matches. CDR3 length equals 15 residues. The CDR3 sequence is CASSISGGKADTQYF. The CDR3 DNA is TGTGCCAGTAGTATCTCCGGGGGGAAGGCAGATACGCAGTATTTT.

V usage is TRBV2 and J usage is TRBJ1-6; the D gene is possibly TRBD1 (5 bases). The CDR3 sequence is 14 residues long. Germline CDR1 SNHLY, CDR2 FYNNEI. V was cut by 1 base and J by 9 bases, with 10 bases left in between. CDR3 protein: CASSEVQGGSPLHF. The CDR3 region has the DNA TGTGCCAGCAGTGAAGTGCAGGGAGGTTCACCCCTCCACTTT.

J is TRBJ2-2 and V is TRBV25-1; 14 bases agree with TRBD2. This CDR3 has 16 residues. Germline V gene data show CDR1 as MGHDK and CDR2 as SYGVNS. Trimming cost V 8 bases and J 6 bases; bases outside gene matches: 8. CDR3 region: CASGGLAGEGAGELFF. The DNA for the CDR3 is TGTGCCAGCGGGGGACTAGCGGGGGAAGGGGCCGGGGAGCTGTTTTTT. The complete variable domain, with remaining parts taken from reference TRBV25-1 and TRBJ2-2, reads EADIYQTPRYLVIGTGKKITLECSQTMGHDKMYWYQQDPGMELHLIHYSYGVNSTEKGDLSSESTVSRIRTEHFPLTLESARPSHTSQYLCASGGLAGEGAGELFFGEGSRLTVL.

The chain recombines TRBV5-4 with TRBJ1-4; TRBD1 matches 7 bases. Germline V lookup: CDR1 SGHNT, CDR2 YYREEE (reference sequence). Unmatched junction bases numbered 1, after V lost 4 bases and J lost 4 bases. The CDR3 is made up of 13 amino acids. The CDR3 sequence: CASSRDSNEKLFF. CDR3 sequence (DNA): TGTGCCAGCAGCAGGGACAGTAATGAAAAACTGTTTTTT.

This clone was found a few times. The chain has TRBV11-3 and TRBJ2-1, with D possibly matching TRBD2 (5 bases). The CDR3 contains 19 residues. V lost 1 base and J 0 bases, leaving 19 bases between the germline ends. The germline V gene has CDR1 SGHNT and CDR2 YENEEA. The CDR3 coding sequence is TGTGCCAGCAGCTTAGGCTCGCCGCACCTAGCAAGCTCCTACAATGAGCAGTTCTTC. Protein: CASSLGSPHLASSYNEQFF.

This rearrangement joins TRBV30 to TRBJ1-4, with D perhaps matching TRBD1 (5 bases). Germline values: CDR1 GTSNPN, CDR2 SVGIG (reference sequence). The CDR3 is 12 amino acids. V lost 2 bases and J lost 11, with 12 bases in between. CDR3 amino acids: CAWSRRVEKLFF. The DNA of the CDR3 is TGTGCCTGGAGTCGCAGGGTAGAGAAACTGTTTTTT.

The gene calls are TRBV6-5 and TRBJ2-3, with D possibly TRBD2 on 5 matching bases. Germline CDR1 MNHEY, CDR2 SVGAGI. This CDR3 is built from 12 residues. Trimming took 4 bases from V and 6 from J, leaving 8 bases between them. The CDR3 DNA is TGTGCCAGCAGTTTCAGGAGGGATACGCAGTATTTT. Encoded protein: CASSFRRDTQYF.

V usage is TRBV4-1 and J usage is TRBJ1-1; D unresolved. CDR3 length: 14 residues. CDR1 is MGHRA and CDR2 is YSYEKL in the germline V gene. The V end was cut by 1 base, the J end by 5 bases, with 11 bases between. In DNA form, the CDR3 reads TGCGCCAGCAGCCAAGCGGTTTCGACTACTGAAGCTTTCTTT. It is translated as CASSQAVSTTEAFF.

V gene TRBV19 combines with J gene TRBJ1-5, with 7 bases that match TRBD1. The CDR3 consists of 14 residues. After removal of 7 bases from V and 3 bases from J, the junction contained 6 bases not matched to a gene. Germline CDR1 LNHDA, CDR2 SQIVND (reference sequence). The CDR3 nucleotides are TGTGCCAGTAATAGAGACAGGGACAATCAGCCCCAGCATTTT. Its protein product is CASNRDRDNQPQHF.

This clone was seen more than once but under ten times. The chain joins TRBV11-2 to TRBJ1-5; no clear D. Germline V lookup: CDR1 SGHAT, CDR2 FQNNGV. CDR3 length: 13 residues. With 8 bases removed from V and 0 bases from J, the gap between germline ends came to 8 bases. CDR3 sequence reads: CASYRDSNQPQHF. As DNA, the CDR3 is TGTGCCAGCTATAGAGATAGCAATCAGCCCCAGCATTTT. The full variable domain, with the rest looked up from reference TRBV11-2 and TRBJ1-5, is EAGVAQSPRYKIIEKRQSVAFWCNPISGHATLYWYQQILGQGPKLLIQFQNNGVVDDSQLPKDRFSAERLKGVDSTLKIQPAKLEDSAVYLCASYRDSNQPQHFGDGTRLSIL.

This chain connects TRBV5-8 to TRBJ1-4; 7 bases fit TRBD1. The ends lost 2 bases at V and 8 bases at J; junction bases unmatched: 6. The germline V gene encodes CDR1 SGHTS and CDR2 YDEGEE. This CDR3 has 14 residues. CDR3 amino acids: CASSFGTAGEKLFF. The CDR3 DNA is TGTGCCAGCAGCTTCGGGACAGCAGGAGAAAAACTGTTTTTT.

The CDR3 nucleotides are TGTGCCAGCAGCTTAGGATCCCCTGGCGAGACCCAGTACTTC. Translated: CASSLGSPGETQYF. The chain has TRBV13 and TRBJ2-5; D unclear. With 0 bases removed from V and 5 bases from J, the gap between germline ends came to 10 bases. The CDR3 extends over 14 amino acids. Germline V gives CDR1 PRHDT, CDR2 FYEKMQ (reference sequence).